The 12 T cell receptor beta chains in this list originate from one sample, sequenced in a study of technical replicates of blood from several donors. Generated by immunoSEQ multiplex PCR, the TCRdb table keeps only in-frame clones and is missing some. The sample has tens of thousands of clones, approximately 90% seen once. The sequenced material came from T cells isolated from PBMCs. The receptors here all came from a human donor in good health.

The chain couples TRBV5-1 to TRBJ2-2; 7 bases are a match to TRBD2. CDR3 size: 14 residues. Per germline, CDR1 SGHRS and CDR2 YFSETQ. V was pared by 0 bases and J by 5 bases, with 1 base of the junction left unmatched. This chain's CDR3 is CASSLAGGTGELFF. The CDR3, as DNA: TGCGCCAGCAGCTTGGCGGGGGGAACCGGGGAGCTGTTTTTT.

The chain combines TRBV6-1 with TRBJ2-7; weak D call: TRBD1 (5 bases). Germline loops: CDR1 MNHNS, CDR2 SASEGT. CDR3 length: 13 residues. V shed 3 bases and J shed 11 bases, with 17 bases lying between them. CDR3 coding DNA: TGTGCCAGCAGTGATGAGGCACCGCAGGGAAAGTACTTC. This sequence encodes CASSDEAPQGKYF.

The rearrangement joins TRBV29-1 to TRBJ2-1; TRBD2 is a possible D gene (5 bases). This CDR3 has 12 residues. Germline CDR1 reads SQVTM; CDR2 reads ANQGSEA. The V and J ends lost 8 bases and 8 bases respectively, with 16 bases between them. CDR3 DNA: TGCAGCTCCGTAGCGTCGGGCGATGAGCAGTTCTTC. This gives the protein CSSVASGDEQFF.

The chain recombines TRBV7-2 with TRBJ1-4; 10 bases fit TRBD1. CDR3 length: 15 amino acids. In germline, CDR1 is SGHTA, CDR2 FQGNSA. Trimming removed 5 bases from V and 4 bases from J; junction bases left unmatched: 4. The CDR3 sequence: CASSKRTGGNEKLFF. The CDR3 DNA reads TGTGCCAGCAGCAAAAGGACAGGGGGTAATGAAAAACTGTTTTTT.

Worth noting for this clone: Additional DNA sequences in this sample encode the identical CDR3. This chain joins TRBV5-5 and TRBJ1-1; a possible D gene is TRBD1 (5 bases). This CDR3 comprises 14 residues. Germline-derived CDR1 and CDR2 are SGHKS and YYEKEE (reference sequence). The V end lost 0 bases, the J end lost 5 bases, and 11 bases lay between the germline ends. The CDR3: CASSLDRGGTEAFF. CDR3 DNA sequence: TGTGCCAGCAGCTTGGATCGGGGGGGTACTGAAGCTTTCTTT.

V usage is TRBV9 and J usage is TRBJ2-7; TRBD2 matches 7 bases. The V segment lost 4 bases and the J segment 6 bases; nucleotides outside the gene matches: 4. The length of the CDR3 is 12 residues. CDR1 SGDLS and CDR2 YYNGEE come from the germline V gene. CDR3 nucleotides: TGTGCCAGCAGCCTTAGCGGGTCCGAGCAGTACTTC. Amino acids: CASSLSGSEQYF. The variable domain in full, with the rest retrieved from reference TRBV9 and TRBJ2-7, is DSGVTQTPKHLITATGQRVTLRCSPRSGDLSVYWYQQSLDQGLQFLIQYYNGEERAKGNILERFSAQQFPDLHSELNLSSLELGDSALYFCASSLSGSEQYFGPGTRLTVT.

In its sample, this clone was seen a few times. This chain links TRBV7-3 with TRBJ2-7; D is perhaps TRBD2 (5 bases). The V end lost 5 bases, the J end lost 6 bases, and 14 bases lay between the germline ends. This CDR3 is built from 13 residues. Germline CDR1 is SGHTA and CDR2 is FQGTGA. Here the CDR3 DNA reads TGTGCCAGCAGCGCCGAACTAGGTGGCGAGCAGTACTTC. Translation gives CASSAELGGEQYF.

This clone was picked up one time. This sequence joins TRBV5-1 and TRBJ1-2; D ambiguous. This CDR3 region has 11 residues. Trimming stripped 0 bases from V and 10 bases from J, with 7 bases between. The germline V gene encodes CDR1 SGHRS and CDR2 YFSETQ. This CDR3 is CASSLGDFYTF. DNA of the CDR3: TGCGCCAGCAGCTTGGGCGACTTCTACACCTTC.

The chain uses TRBV7-3 and TRBJ1-1; perhaps TRBD1 as D (5 bases). The V end lost 1 base, the J end lost 1 base, and 10 bases lay between the germline ends. Germline lookup yields CDR1 SGHTA and CDR2 FQGTGA. The CDR3 contains 15 residues. Here the CDR3 DNA reads TGTGCCAGCAGCTTAATGGCAGGGAAGAACACTGAAGCTTTCTTT. It encodes CASSLMAGKNTEAFF.

The chain links TRBV18 to TRBJ2-3; 7 nucleotides align to TRBD1. This CDR3 has 14 residues. Losses at the gene ends were 6 bases for V and 7 bases for J; bases not matched to a gene: 10. The V gene's germline CDR1 is KGHSH and CDR2 LQKENI. The CDR3 DNA reads TGTGCCAGCTCCCCTACTCGACAGGGACATACGCAGTATTTT. Translation gives CASSPTRQGHTQYF.

Only a few counts were recorded for this clone. This rearrangement joins TRBV6-1 to TRBJ2-7, with D possibly matching TRBD2 (6 bases). Germline CDR1 MNHNS, CDR2 SASEGT. This CDR3 is 15 amino acids long. The V and J ends lost 2 bases and 2 bases respectively, with 13 bases between them. The CDR3 DNA reads as TGTGCCAGCAGTGAAAGGGGAGGTGAGGCCTACGAGCAGTACTTC. Translating gives CASSERGGEAYEQYF.

The CDR3 is CASEVAGHTDTQYF. CDR3 coding DNA: TGCGCCAGCGAGGTAGCGGGACACACAGATACGCAGTATTTT. The chain combines TRBV5-1 with TRBJ2-3; 8 nucleotides align to TRBD2. Germline values: CDR1 SGHRS, CDR2 YFSETQ. The trim removed 7 bases at V and 2 bases at J, leaving 6 bases unmatched. The CDR3 extends over 14 amino acids.